Described below is a single TCR beta chain sequence and its context. The antigen is unknown. The sample originates from a study of radiation and T cells in renal cell carcinoma. Overall study context: Nephrectomy followed 15 Gy stereotactic body radiation by 4 weeks. Study-wide results and limits: In blood, top tumor clones expanded by 2 weeks, shrinking by 4.

The assay was immunoSEQ multiplex PCR, and TCRdb's table has in-frame clones only and misses some. The sample contains about 21,000 clones, approximately 80% of which appear only once. The CDR3 length is 15 residues. The V segment lost 8 bases and the J segment 7 bases; nucleotides outside the gene matches: 7. CDR1 is MNHEY and CDR2 is SMNVEV in the germline V gene (reference sequence). As to time point: baseline pretreatment blood. Noted treatment: 15 Gy SBRT to primary tumor, nephrectomy 4 weeks later. This sequence was found in a man aged 55-75 years with renal cell carcinoma. This chain links TRBV27 with TRBJ2-1; TRBD2 matches at 14 bases. Sequenced material: blood, taken from a patient whose treatment included radiotherapy and nephrectomy. In DNA, the CDR3 is TGTGCCAGCGGACTAGCGGGAGGCCGGGGGAATGAGCAGTTCTTC. Protein product: CASGLAGGRGNEQFF.